The rows below give T cell receptor beta chains drawn from one sample of a study of blood T cells in healthy people across ages. TCRdb processed the 5' RACE reads anew with MiXCR; each CDR3 protein has one entry. Here the sample spans roughly 860,000 distinct CDR3 sequences, 60% to 80% being singletons. Input material: blood. The receptors derive from a man younger than 45 in good health. Both conserved end residues are part of each CDR3. D genes are given only for firm matches. Expanded clones are given a class, and other clones once, few, many or no size at all.

D gene	clone size	J gene	V gene	CDR3 protein	CDR3 DNA
TRBD2	few	TRBJ2-7	TRBV6-5	CASSYPGRAHEQYF	TGTGCCAGCAGTTACCCTGGGAGGGCCCACGAGCAGTACTTC
TRBD2	once	TRBJ2-7	TRBV6-5	CASSTQLAGASYEQYF	TGTGCCAGCAGTACCCAACTAGCGGGGGCCTCCTACGAGCAGTACTTC
-	once	TRBJ2-1	TRBV7-3	CASSPGTEAYNEQFF	TGTGCCAGCAGCCCAGGGACCGAAGCCTACAATGAGCAGTTCTTC
TRBD1	-	TRBJ2-7	TRBV4-3	CASSQGAGGFNEQYF	TGCGCCAGCAGCCAAGGGGCAGGGGGCTTCAACGAGCAGTACTTC
TRBD1	many	TRBJ2-3	TRBV4-3	CASSPQGQGASTDTQYF	TGCGCCAGCAGCCCACAGGGACAGGGGGCTAGCACAGATACGCAGTATTTT
-	-	TRBJ2-7	TRBV7-2	CASSKDTYVSYEQYF	TGTGCCAGCAGTAAGGACACCTATGTCTCCTACGAGCAGTACTTC
-	-	TRBJ1-5	TRBV29-1	CSVNTGIDQPQHF	TGCAGCGTTAATACAGGGATCGACCAGCCCCAGCATTTT
-	-	TRBJ1-2	TRBV20-1	CSARDPDRANYGYTF	TGCAGTGCTAGAGACCCCGACAGAGCTAACTATGGCTACACCTTC
-	once	TRBJ2-1	TRBV3-1	CASSQVLRQLTGNEQFF	TGTGCCAGCAGCCAAGTCCTCCGACAGCTAACTGGCAATGAGCAGTTCTTC
-	-	TRBJ1-2	TRBV30	CAWSLSGTSDTF	TGTGCCTGGAGTCTGTCAGGGACAAGCGACACCTTC
-	-	TRBJ2-7	TRBV7-9	CASSSSRRRPYEQYF	TGTGCCAGCAGCTCGTCGCGTAGACGACCCTACGAGCAGTACTTC
-	-	TRBJ2-6	TRBV29-1	CSVVGSSGANVLTF	TGCAGCGTCGTTGGAAGCTCTGGGGCCAACGTCCTGACTTTC
TRBD1	-	TRBJ1-2	TRBV7-9	CASSFGTGAYGYTF	TGTGCCAGCAGCTTTGGGACAGGGGCGTATGGCTACACCTTC
TRBD2	-	TRBJ2-1	TRBV6-1	CASSEATSGNNEQFF	TGTGCCAGCAGTGAAGCGACTAGCGGGAACAATGAGCAGTTCTTC
-	few	TRBJ1-2	TRBV14	CASSQDRTRNYGYTF	TGTGCCAGCAGCCAAGACAGGACACGGAATTATGGCTACACCTTC
-	-	TRBJ2-5	TRBV4-2	CASSQEGPGWQETQYF	TGTGCCAGCAGCCAAGAAGGTCCGGGCTGGCAAGAGACCCAGTACTTC
-	-	TRBJ2-2	TRBV7-9	CASSSTGSITGELFF	TGTGCCAGCAGCTCGACCGGGTCCATTACCGGGGAGCTGTTTTTT
TRBD2	-	TRBJ2-1	TRBV5-1	CASSALAGGHGEQFF	TGCGCCAGCAGCGCACTAGCGGGGGGGCACGGTGAGCAGTTCTTC
TRBD1	-	TRBJ1-5	TRBV29-1	CSVETGSNQPQHF	TGCAGCGTTGAGACAGGGAGCAATCAGCCCCAGCATTTT
-	-	TRBJ2-1	TRBV29-1	CSGRSGGYNEQFF	TGCAGCGGCCGCAGTGGTGGGTACAATGAGCAGTTCTTC
TRBD2	-	TRBJ2-3	TRBV7-6	CVSSLGSSGGSDTQYF	TGTGTCAGCAGCTTAGGCAGCAGCGGGGGATCAGATACGCAGTATTTT
-	-	TRBJ2-7	TRBV9	CASSVEGGPYEQYF	TGTGCCAGCAGCGTAGAGGGGGGCCCCTACGAGCAGTACTTC
-	-	TRBJ2-6	TRBV19	CGGDRVESGANVLTF	TGTGGGGGGGACAGAGTGGAGTCTGGGGCCAACGTCCTGACTTTC
-	-	TRBJ2-1	TRBV29-1	CSVEDPRGSSYNEQFF	TGCAGCGTTGAAGATCCGAGGGGGAGCTCCTACAATGAGCAGTTCTTC
-	-	TRBJ2-5	TRBV24-1	CATSEGGTEETQYF	TGTGCCACCAGTGAGGGCGGCACCGAAGAGACCCAGTACTTC
-	-	TRBJ1-6	TRBV6-5	CASSYDPQPYNSPLHF	TGTGCCAGCAGTTACGACCCCCAACCCTATAATTCACCCCTCCACTTT
-	-	TRBJ1-4	TRBV12-3/TRBV12-4	CASSFGQGSAKLFF	TGTGCCAGCAGTTTCGGGCAGGGTTCGGCAAAACTGTTTTTT
-	-	TRBJ1-2	TRBV28	CASSLKDRYYYGYTF	TGTGCCAGCAGCCTTAAGGACAGATATTACTATGGCTACACCTTC